The sequence of this TCR beta chain was determined in a study of T cell responses to AZD1222 COVID-19 vaccine. Study-wide background: The study pooled second doses at about 4 or about 12 weeks. Overall study results and limits: Spike was spanned by vaccine-associated CD4 TCRs, with dominance at 160-218 and 743-854. Spike-specific TCR breadth and depth grew following two AZD1222 doses. White British donors predominated, females outnumbered males, and clonal diversity was possibly underestimated.

On this clone: Its antigen is unidentified.

The CDR3 spans 13 residues. V dropped 5 bases and J dropped 6 bases, with 10 bases sitting between them. Germline V CDR1 and CDR2: LNHDA, SQIVND (reference sequence). Measured with immunoSEQ multiplex PCR; TCRdb has only the in-frame clones, and not every one. The sample records around 130,000 clones, about 89% being singletons. The V call is TRBV19, the J call TRBJ2-2; D is uncertain. The sample here was peripheral blood, taken on day 0 of AZD1222 vaccination. The sequence was obtained from an adult in good health. CDR3 residues: CASSADGPGELFF. CDR3 coding DNA: TGTGCCAGTAGTGCGGACGGACCCGGGGAGCTGTTTTTT.